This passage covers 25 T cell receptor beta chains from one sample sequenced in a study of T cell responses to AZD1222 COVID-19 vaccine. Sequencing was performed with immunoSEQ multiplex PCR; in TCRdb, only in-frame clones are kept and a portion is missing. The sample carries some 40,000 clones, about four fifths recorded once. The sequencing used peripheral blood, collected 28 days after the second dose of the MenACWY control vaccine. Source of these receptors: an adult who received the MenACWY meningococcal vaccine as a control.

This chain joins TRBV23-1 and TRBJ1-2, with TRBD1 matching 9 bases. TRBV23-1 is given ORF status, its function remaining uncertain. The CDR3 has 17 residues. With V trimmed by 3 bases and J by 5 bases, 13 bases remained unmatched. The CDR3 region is CASSHYRDRVKLYGYTF. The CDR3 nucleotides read TGCGCCAGCAGTCATTACCGGGACAGGGTTAAATTGTATGGCTACACCTTC.

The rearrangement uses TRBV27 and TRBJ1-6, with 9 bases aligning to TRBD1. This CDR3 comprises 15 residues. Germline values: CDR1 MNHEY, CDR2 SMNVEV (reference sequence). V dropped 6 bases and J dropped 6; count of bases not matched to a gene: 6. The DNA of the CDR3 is TGTGCCAGCAGAGGGACAGGGTTCGGTAATTCACCCCTCCACTTT. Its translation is CASRGTGFGNSPLHF.

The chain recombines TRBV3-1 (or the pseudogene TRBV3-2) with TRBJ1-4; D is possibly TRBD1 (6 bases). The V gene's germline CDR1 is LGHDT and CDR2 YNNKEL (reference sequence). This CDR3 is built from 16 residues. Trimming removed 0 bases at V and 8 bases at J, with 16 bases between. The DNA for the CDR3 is TGTGCCAGCAGCCAAGATAAGTGGGACATATTGGAAAAACTGTTTTTT. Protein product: CASSQDKWDILEKLFF.

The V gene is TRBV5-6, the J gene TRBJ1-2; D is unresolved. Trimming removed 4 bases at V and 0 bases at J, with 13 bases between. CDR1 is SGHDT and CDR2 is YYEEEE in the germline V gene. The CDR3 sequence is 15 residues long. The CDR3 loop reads CASSPLRRPNYGYTF. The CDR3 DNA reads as TGTGCCAGCAGCCCCCTGAGGCGGCCTAACTATGGCTACACCTTC.

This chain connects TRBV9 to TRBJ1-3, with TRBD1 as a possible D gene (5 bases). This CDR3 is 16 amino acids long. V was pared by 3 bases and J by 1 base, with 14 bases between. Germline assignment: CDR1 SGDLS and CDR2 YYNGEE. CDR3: CASSADTRGSGNTIYF. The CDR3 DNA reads TGTGCCAGCAGCGCGGACACCCGGGGTTCTGGAAACACCATATATTTT.

Here the CDR3 DNA reads TGTGCCAGCAGGAGGTTGGTCTATGGCTACACCTTC. Translation gives CASRRLVYGYTF. The gene calls are TRBV2 and TRBJ1-2; no firm D call. There are 12 residues in the CDR3. CDR1 and CDR2 (germline): SNHLY, FYNNEI. The V end lost 6 bases, the J end lost 4 bases, and 9 bases lay between the germline ends.

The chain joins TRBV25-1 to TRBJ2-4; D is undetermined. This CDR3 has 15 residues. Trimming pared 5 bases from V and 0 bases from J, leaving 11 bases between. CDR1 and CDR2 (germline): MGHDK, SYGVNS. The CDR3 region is CASSRDLGAKNIQYF. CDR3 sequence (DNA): TGTGCCAGCAGTCGAGACTTAGGAGCCAAAAACATTCAGTACTTC.

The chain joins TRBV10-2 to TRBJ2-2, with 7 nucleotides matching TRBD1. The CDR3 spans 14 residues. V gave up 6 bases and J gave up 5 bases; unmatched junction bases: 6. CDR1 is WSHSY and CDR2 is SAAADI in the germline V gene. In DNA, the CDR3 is TGCGCCAGCAGAGGGACAGCTGTAACCGGGGAGCTGTTTTTT. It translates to CASRGTAVTGELFF.

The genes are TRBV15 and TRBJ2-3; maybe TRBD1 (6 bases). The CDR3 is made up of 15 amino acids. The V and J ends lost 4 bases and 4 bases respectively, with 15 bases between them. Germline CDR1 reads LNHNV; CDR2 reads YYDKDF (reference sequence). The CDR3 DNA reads TGTGCCACCAGCACCCAGGCAGGGGCGGCAGATACGCAGTATTTT. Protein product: CATSTQAGAADTQYF. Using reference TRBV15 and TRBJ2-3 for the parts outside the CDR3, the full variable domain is DAMVIQNPRYQVTQFGKPVTLSCSQTLNHNVMYWYQQKSSQAPKLLFHYYDKDFNNEADTPDNFQSRRPNTSFCFLDIRSPGLGDTAMYLCATSTQAGAADTQYFGPGTRLTVL.

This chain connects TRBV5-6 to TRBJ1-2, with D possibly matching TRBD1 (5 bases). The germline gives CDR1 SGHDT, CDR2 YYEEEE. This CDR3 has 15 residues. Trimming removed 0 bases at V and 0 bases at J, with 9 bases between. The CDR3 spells CASSLVGGTNYGYTF. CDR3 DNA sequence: TGTGCCAGCAGCTTGGTTGGGGGGACTAACTATGGCTACACCTTC.

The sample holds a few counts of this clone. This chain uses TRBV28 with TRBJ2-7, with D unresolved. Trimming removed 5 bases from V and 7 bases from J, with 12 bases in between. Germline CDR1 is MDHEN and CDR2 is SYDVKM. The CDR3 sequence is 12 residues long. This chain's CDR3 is CASSVSLGEQYF. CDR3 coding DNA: TGTGCCAGCAGTGTTAGCCTGGGGGAGCAGTACTTC.

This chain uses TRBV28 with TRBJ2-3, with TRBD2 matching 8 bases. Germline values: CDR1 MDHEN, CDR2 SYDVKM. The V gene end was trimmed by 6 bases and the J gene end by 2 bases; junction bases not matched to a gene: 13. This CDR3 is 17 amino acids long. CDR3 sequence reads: CASRPGGIAGNTDTQYF. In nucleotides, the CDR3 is TGTGCCAGCAGACCCGGAGGGATAGCGGGAAACACAGATACGCAGTATTTT.

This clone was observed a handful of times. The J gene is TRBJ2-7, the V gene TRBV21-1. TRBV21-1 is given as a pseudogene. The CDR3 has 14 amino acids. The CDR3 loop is CASSKDRRSYEQYV. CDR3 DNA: TGTGCCAGCAGCAAAGACAGGAGGTCCTACGAGCAGTACGTC.

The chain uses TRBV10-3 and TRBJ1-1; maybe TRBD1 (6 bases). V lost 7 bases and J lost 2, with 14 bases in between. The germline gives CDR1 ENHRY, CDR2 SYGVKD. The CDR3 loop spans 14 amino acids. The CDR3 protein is CAIKSEGGNTEAFF. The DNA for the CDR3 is TGTGCCATCAAATCGGAGGGGGGTAACACTGAAGCTTTCTTT.

CDR3 in DNA: TGTGCCAGCAGTGAATCAAAGCCCTACAATGAGCAGTTCTTC. This sequence encodes CASSESKPYNEQFF. This chain links TRBV25-1 with TRBJ2-1; D is unclear. The CDR3 spans 14 residues. CDR1 is MGHDK, CDR2 SYGVNS, per germline. V dropped 1 base and J dropped 2 bases, with 6 bases sitting between them.

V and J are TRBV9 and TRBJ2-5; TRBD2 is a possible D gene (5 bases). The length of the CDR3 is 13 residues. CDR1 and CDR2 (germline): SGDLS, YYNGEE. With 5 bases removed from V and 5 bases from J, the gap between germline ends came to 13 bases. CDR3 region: CASSRGLRETQYF. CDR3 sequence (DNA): TGTGCCAGCAGTCGAGGGCTGCGGGAGACCCAGTACTTC. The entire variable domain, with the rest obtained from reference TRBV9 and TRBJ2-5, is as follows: DSGVTQTPKHLITATGQRVTLRCSPRSGDLSVYWYQQSLDQGLQFLIQYYNGEERAKGNILERFSAQQFPDLHSELNLSSLELGDSALYFCASSRGLRETQYFGPGTRLLVL.

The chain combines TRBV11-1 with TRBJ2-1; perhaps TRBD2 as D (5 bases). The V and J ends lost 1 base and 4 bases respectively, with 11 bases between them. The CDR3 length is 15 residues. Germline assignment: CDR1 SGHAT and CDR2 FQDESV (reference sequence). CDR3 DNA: TGTGCCAGCAGCTTAGTAGCTAGCCGATACAATGAGCAGTTCTTC. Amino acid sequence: CASSLVASRYNEQFF.

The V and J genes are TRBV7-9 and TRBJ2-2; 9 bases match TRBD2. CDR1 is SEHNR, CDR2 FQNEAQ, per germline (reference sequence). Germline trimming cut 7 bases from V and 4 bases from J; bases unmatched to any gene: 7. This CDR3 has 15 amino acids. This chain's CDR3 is CASTSGSGSTGELFF. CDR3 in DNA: TGTGCCAGCACCTCCGGTAGCGGGAGCACCGGGGAGCTGTTTTTT.

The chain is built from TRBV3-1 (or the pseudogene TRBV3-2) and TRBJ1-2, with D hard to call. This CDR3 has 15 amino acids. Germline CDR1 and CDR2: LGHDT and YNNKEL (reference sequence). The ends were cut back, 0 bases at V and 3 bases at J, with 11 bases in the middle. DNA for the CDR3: TGTGCCAGCAGCCAAGATGTCGGCCGCCACTATGGCTACACCTTC. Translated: CASSQDVGRHYGYTF.

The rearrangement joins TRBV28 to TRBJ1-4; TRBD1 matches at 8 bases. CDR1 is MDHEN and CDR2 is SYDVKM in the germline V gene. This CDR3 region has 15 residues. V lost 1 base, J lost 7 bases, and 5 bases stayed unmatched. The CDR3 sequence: CASSLSQGAIEKLFF. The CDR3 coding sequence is TGTGCCAGCAGTTTATCTCAGGGGGCCATTGAAAAACTGTTTTTT.

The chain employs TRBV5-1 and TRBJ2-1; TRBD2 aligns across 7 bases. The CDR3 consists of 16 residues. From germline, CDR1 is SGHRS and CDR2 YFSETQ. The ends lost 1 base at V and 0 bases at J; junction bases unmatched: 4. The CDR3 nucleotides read TGCGCCAGCAGCTTGACCCTAGCGGTCTCCTACAATGAGCAGTTCTTC. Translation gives CASSLTLAVSYNEQFF.

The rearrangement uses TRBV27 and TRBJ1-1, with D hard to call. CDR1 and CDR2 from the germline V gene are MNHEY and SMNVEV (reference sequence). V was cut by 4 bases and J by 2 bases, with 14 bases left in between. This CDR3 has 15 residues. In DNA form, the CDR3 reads TGTGCCAGCAGTTCCGAGCTTGGAGGAAACACTGAAGCTTTCTTT. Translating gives CASSSELGGNTEAFF.

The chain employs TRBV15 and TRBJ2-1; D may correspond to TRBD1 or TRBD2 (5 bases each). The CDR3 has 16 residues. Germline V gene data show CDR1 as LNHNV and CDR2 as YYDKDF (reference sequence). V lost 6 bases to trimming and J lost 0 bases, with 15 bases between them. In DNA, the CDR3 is TGTGCCACCAGAGGGACCGACGGTAGCTCCTACAATGAGCAGTTCTTC. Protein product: CATRGTDGSSYNEQFF.

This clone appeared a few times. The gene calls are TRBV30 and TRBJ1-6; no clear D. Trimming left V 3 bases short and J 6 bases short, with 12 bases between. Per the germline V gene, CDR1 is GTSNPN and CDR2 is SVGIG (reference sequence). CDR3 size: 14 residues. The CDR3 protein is CAWRQRLINSPLHF. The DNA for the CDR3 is TGTGCCTGGAGGCAGAGACTCATTAATTCACCCCTCCACTTT.

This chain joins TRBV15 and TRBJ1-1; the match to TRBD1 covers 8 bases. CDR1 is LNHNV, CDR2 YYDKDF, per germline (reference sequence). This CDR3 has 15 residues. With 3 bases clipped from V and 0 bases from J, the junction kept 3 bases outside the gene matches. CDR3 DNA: TGTGCCACCAGCAGGGACAGGGCGCTGAACACTGAAGCTTTCTTT. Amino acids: CATSRDRALNTEAFF. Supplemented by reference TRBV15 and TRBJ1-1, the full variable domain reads DAMVIQNPRYQVTQFGKPVTLSCSQTLNHNVMYWYQQKSSQAPKLLFHYYDKDFNNEADTPDNFQSRRPNTSFCFLDIRSPGLGDTAMYLCATSRDRALNTEAFFGQGTRLTVV.